The 16 T cell receptor beta chains below were found in one sample sequenced in a study of T-cell memory formation after mild COVID-19. TCRdb itself ran the 5' RACE reads through MiXCR, one entry per CDR3 protein. The data show 350,000 or so distinct CDR3 sequences, with 20% to 25% seen just once and around 20% held by the top ten. The sequenced material came from PBMCs or a T cell subset sorted from them (not recorded which). Source of these receptors: a young man who had mild COVID-19 (a few samples of this study predate the infection). Cell type and time point are not known.

The chain couples TRBV12-3 or TRBV12-4 to TRBJ2-5, with D uncertain. V was clipped by 6 bases and J by 2 bases, with 13 bases between them. The CDR3 contains 14 residues. The CDR3 loop reads CASSLHLGQETQYF. Here the CDR3 DNA reads TGTGCCAGCAGCCTCCACCTGGGACAAGAGACCCAGTACTTC.

In this sample, this clonotype turned up a few times. The chain joins TRBV4-3 to TRBJ1-2, with no clear D. V dropped 2 bases and J dropped 7 bases, with 17 bases sitting between them. This CDR3 is built from 15 residues. Germline-derived CDR1 and CDR2 are LGHNA and YSLEER. The CDR3 DNA follows: TGCGCCAGCAGCCAAACCTGGTTGTGGGCAAGTGGCTACACCTTC. Translating gives CASSQTWLWASGYTF.

The chain combines TRBV7-3 with TRBJ1-2; 10 bases are a match to TRBD1. The CDR3 is made up of 15 amino acids. The germline gives CDR1 SGHTA, CDR2 FQGTGA. After removal of 5 bases from V and 4 bases from J, the junction contained 7 bases not matched to a gene. CDR3 DNA: TGTGCCAGCAGCGCCACGGGGACAGGGGTCTATGGCTACACCTTC. Its translation: CASSATGTGVYGYTF.

V gene TRBV27 combines with J gene TRBJ2-5; 10 bases line up with TRBD2. J was trimmed by 2 bases and V by 6 bases; bases with no gene match: 6. CDR1 and CDR2 (germline): MNHEY, SMNVEV (reference sequence). This CDR3 region has 15 residues. The CDR3, as DNA: TGTGCCAGCAGCCGATTGACTAGCGGGCAAGAGACCCAGTACTTC. Its protein product is CASSRLTSGQETQYF.

Only a few counts were recorded for this clonotype. The chain recombines TRBV6-6 with TRBJ1-4; TRBD1 matches at 9 bases. V dropped 6 bases and J dropped 10; count of bases not matched to a gene: 12. Per germline, CDR1 MNHNY and CDR2 SVGAGI (reference sequence). This CDR3 contains 15 residues. CDR3 residues: CASSLRDREVGKLFF. The CDR3 region has the DNA TGTGCCAGCAGCCTCCGGGACAGGGAGGTTGGAAAACTGTTTTTT.

This clonotype was observed at least ten times. The J gene is TRBJ2-7, the V gene TRBV5-1; tentative D call: TRBD2 (6 bases). Germline V gene sequence: CDR1 SGHRS, CDR2 YFSETQ. V lost 4 bases to trimming and J lost 4 bases, with 18 bases between them. The CDR3 is 15 amino acids. Here the CDR3 reads CASSQGTGLPYEQYF. CDR3 nucleotide sequence: TGCGCCAGCAGCCAAGGGACTGGCCTTCCATACGAGCAGTACTTC.

The rearrangement joins TRBV15 to TRBJ2-5; D ambiguous. This CDR3 is built from 12 residues. The germline CDR1 and CDR2 sequences are LNHNV and YYDKDF (reference sequence). V lost 3 bases and J 1 base, leaving 3 bases between the germline ends. CDR3 DNA sequence: TGTGCCACCAGCAGGGGCCAAGAGACCCAGTACTTC. Residues: CATSRGQETQYF.

The rearrangement links TRBV6-2 or TRBV6-3 to TRBJ2-6, with 8 positions matching TRBD1. Germline V lookup: CDR1 MNHEY, CDR2 SVGEGT. This CDR3 comprises 19 residues. Trimming at V came to 2 bases and at J to 0 bases, leaving 9 bases not matched to a gene. The DNA for the CDR3 is TGTGCCAGCAGTTACCTGACAGGGGCCGGAGGCTCTGGGGCCAACGTCCTGACTTTC. This encodes CASSYLTGAGGSGANVLTF.

This clonotype was detected only once. J is TRBJ1-5 and V is TRBV20-1; D may be TRBD1 (6 bases). Germline V lookup: CDR1 DFQATT, CDR2 SNEGSKA (reference sequence). This CDR3 has 15 amino acids. V was clipped by 6 bases and J by 3 bases, with 18 bases between them. This chain's CDR3 is CSATGGGANNQPQHF. CDR3 coding DNA: TGCAGTGCCACGGGGGGGGGCGCCAACAATCAGCCCCAGCATTTT.

The gene calls are TRBV7-2 and TRBJ1-2; D is uncertain. The CDR3 has 14 residues. Looked up from germline, CDR1 is SGHTA and CDR2 is FQGNSA. The V end was cut by 2 bases, the J end by 3 bases, with 10 bases between. The CDR3 protein is CASSLSGLDYGYTF. The CDR3 DNA is TGTGCCAGCAGCTTATCTGGGTTGGACTATGGCTACACCTTC.

V and J are TRBV23-1 and TRBJ1-1; no reliable D call. TRBV23-1 is sorted into the ORF group, with uncertain function. The CDR3 runs 15 residues. V was clipped by 0 bases and J by 0 bases, with 8 bases between them. CDR3 bases: TGCGCCAGCAGTCAATCGCCGGGCATGAACACTGAAGCTTTCTTT. Amino acids: CASSQSPGMNTEAFF.

The chain couples TRBV15 to TRBJ2-7; D not certain. Trimming shortened V by 1 base and J by 6 bases, and 7 bases separated the two germline ends. Germline-derived CDR1 and CDR2 are LNHNV and YYDKDF (reference sequence). The CDR3 spans 12 residues. DNA for the CDR3: TGTGCCACCAGCAGAGTCCCGGGCGAGCAGTACTTC. As protein: CATSRVPGEQYF. Full variable domain (missing parts from reference TRBV15 and TRBJ2-7): DAMVIQNPRYQVTQFGKPVTLSCSQTLNHNVMYWYQQKSSQAPKLLFHYYDKDFNNEADTPDNFQSRRPNTSFCFLDIRSPGLGDTAMYLCATSRVPGEQYFGPGTRLTVT.

This clonotype appeared a few times. This chain links TRBV9 with TRBJ2-3; D tentatively fits TRBD1 or TRBD2 (6 bases each). V was cut by 3 bases and J by 5 bases, with 13 bases left in between. The CDR3 is 14 residues long. The germline V gene has CDR1 SGDLS and CDR2 YYNGEE. CDR3 sequence: CASSAGGAGDTQYF. CDR3 bases: TGTGCCAGCAGCGCCGGGGGCGCCGGAGATACGCAGTATTTT.

This clonotype has only a few counts. The CDR3 DNA is TGTGCCAGCAGGTCGGGAAACACCATATATTTT. Translated: CASRSGNTIYF. V usage is TRBV12-3 or TRBV12-4 and J usage is TRBJ1-3; D uncertain. The CDR3 spans 11 residues. Trimming left V 6 bases short and J 4 bases short, with 4 bases between.

The chain recombines TRBV6-6 with TRBJ2-1, with 9 bases fitting TRBD2. Germline CDR1 MNHNY, CDR2 SVGAGI (reference sequence). The CDR3 extends over 17 amino acids. V lost 2 bases to trimming and J lost 8 bases; unmatched junction nucleotides: 13. CDR3 in amino acids: CASSYTPVGGGEDEQFF. The CDR3 bases are TGTGCCAGCAGTTACACCCCCGTTGGCGGGGGGGAAGATGAGCAGTTCTTC.

To note about this clonotype: With a much larger clone just one base away, this may be a read error. The rearrangement joins TRBV7-2 to TRBJ2-5; TRBD2 might be the D (6 bases). Germline assignment: CDR1 SGHTA and CDR2 FQGNSA. With 1 base removed from V and 2 bases from J, the gap between germline ends came to 11 bases. The CDR3 sequence is 15 residues long. This CDR3 reads CASSLGLAWQETQYF. The CDR3 nucleotides are TGTGCCAGCAGCTTAGGGCTAGCGTGGCAAGAGACCCAGTACTTC. The full variable domain, its missing parts supplied by reference TRBV7-2 and TRBJ2-5, is GAGVSQSPSNKVTEKGKDVELRCDPISGHTALYWYRQSLGQGLEFLIYFQGNSAPDKSGLPSDRFSAERTGGSVSTLTIQRTQQEDSAVYLCASSLGLAWQETQYFGPGTRLLVL.